The entry below gives a single TCR delta chain sequence along with its context. For this DNA, TCRdb reports the protein of a much larger clone, which diverges at residue 13, most likely from a read error; the protein presented here is translated directly from the DNA. The data stem from a study of gamma-delta T cells after stem cell transplantation. There are 19 residues in the CDR3. The germline V gene encodes CDR1 GEAIGNYY and CDR2 EKD. The V gene end was trimmed by 5 bases and the J gene end by 1 base; junction bases not matched to a gene: 18. TCRdb ran CATT on the RT-PCR reads. Of around 16,000 delta-chain clones listed, about 8.5% are singletons.

V and J are TRDV2 and TRDJ1; 10 nucleotides agree with TRDD3. Source material: gamma-delta T cells. This receptor was identified in a human donor. It is not recorded whose cells these are; they may come from a transplant donor. The CDR3 bases are TGTGCCTGTGTCTCAATAGCTGGGGGATATGAACTGTGCACCGATAAACTCATCTTT. Protein sequence: CACVSIAGGYELCTDKLIF.